What follows describes a single T cell receptor beta chain. This entry is derived from a study of PD-1 and CTLA-4 blockade in melanoma. V lost 3 bases to trimming and J lost 4 bases, with 8 bases between them. CDR1 GTSNPN and CDR2 SVGIG come from the germline V gene (reference sequence). The CDR3 contains 12 residues. Profiling relied on immunoSEQ multiplex PCR, and the TCRdb table lists in-frame clones only, not all of them. The sample holds about 11,000 clones, roughly four fifths seen once. This clonotype originated in a human donor with melanoma. Sequencing used CD8+ T cells from peripheral blood, obtained from a patient given anti-PD-1 treatment. The chain joins TRBV30 to TRBJ2-3; perhaps D is TRBD1 or TRBD2 (5 bases each). CDR3 coding DNA: TGTGCCTGGAGGGGGCGGGCAGATACGCAGTATTTT. Translation: CAWRGRADTQYF.